This T cell receptor (beta chain) came from a study of blood T cell repertoires in COVID-19. Study in general: The samples span acute and convalescent COVID-19 from the United States, Italy and Spain. T cells, B-cell-depleted T cells, or PBMCs provided the cDNA or gDNA that served as material.

The CDR3 covers 14 residues. The V and J ends lost 4 bases and 5 bases, in that order; junction bases with no gene match: 5. Germline V gene data show CDR1 as LNHNV and CDR2 as YYDKDF (reference sequence). In the authors' workflow: Estimation of nucleated cell counts relied on the amplification of reference gene primers. Produced via immunoSEQ multiplex PCR; TCRdb's table is partial and in-frame only. V, J and clone size were drawn from that table, and D and trimming were deduced from the DNA. The sample contains tens of thousands of clones, almost 85% of which appear only once. The sequenced sample was peripheral blood. This chain uses TRBV15 with TRBJ1-5; TRBD1 matches at 7 bases. The source is a man aged 55 to 70 with acute or convalescent COVID-19. In DNA, the CDR3 is TGTGCCACCAGCAATAGACAGGGTCATCAGCCCCAGCATTTT. As protein: CATSNRQGHQPQHF.